This TCR beta chain is from a study of T cells in Graves' hyperthyroidism and ophthalmopathy. Regarding the study as a whole: The model predicted ophthalmopathy a median about 6.6 months before onset.

Amplification of TCR beta CDR3 regions used RNA as the template. A first-round RT-PCR of the TCR CDR3 used the HTBI primer set. TCRdb processed the multiplex PCR reads anew with MiXCR; each CDR3 protein has one entry. In the table there are 610,000 or so distinct CDR3 sequences, approximately 44% of which are singletons. Exclusion of patients followed from uncontrolled infection, other autoimmune disease, pregnancy or lactation. Comment on this clonotype: Its matching antigen is unknown.

The origin of this receptor is a woman in her late teens or twenties with Graves' hyperthyroidism. Source material: peripheral blood or thyroid tissue (not recorded which).

The CDR3 sequence: CASSSSTSAGNQPQHF. The CDR3 nucleotides are TGTGCCAGCAGCTCCTCGACTAGCGCGGGCAATCAGCCCCAGCATTTT. This chain links TRBV7-8 with TRBJ1-5; D remains ambiguous. CDR1 is SGHVS, CDR2 FQNEAQ, per germline. CDR3 length: 16 amino acids. Trimming took 4 bases from V and 2 from J, leaving 15 bases between them. Filled out from reference TRBV7-8 and TRBJ1-5, the complete variable domain reads GAGVSQSPRYKVAKRGQDVALRCDPISGHVSLFWYQQALGQGPEFLTYFQNEAQLDKSGLPSDRFFAERPEGSVSTLKIQRTQQEDSAVYLCASSSSTSAGNQPQHFGDGTRLSIL.